This T cell receptor beta chain is drawn from a study of beta chain features in type 1 diabetes. As for the study in general: Analysis included around 100 million sorted cells drawn from all samples.

This clone was seen only a few times. As every portion of the isolated RNA was reverse transcribed, the sequencing read expressed TCRB transcripts. Generated by immunoSEQ multiplex PCR, the TCRdb table keeps only in-frame clones and is missing some. Of roughly 350,000 clones listed, 9.5% to 11% are singletons. This CDR3 spans 14 amino acids. V dropped 6 bases and J dropped 0; count of bases not matched to a gene: 4. Germline V gives CDR1 LNHDA, CDR2 SQIVND (reference sequence). The gene calls are TRBV19 and TRBJ1-1, with 7 nucleotides matching TRBD1. This receptor was taken from a woman aged 25 to 39 in good health. Material for sequencing was naive CD4+ T cells from blood. The CDR3 here is CASRDGQVNTEAFF. The CDR3 DNA reads TGTGCCAGTAGGGACGGACAGGTGAACACTGAAGCTTTCTTT.